The rows below give T cell receptor beta chains drawn from one sample of a study of blood T cell repertoires in COVID-19. Clones were sequenced by immunoSEQ multiplex PCR, and TCRdb holds only the in-frame ones, with some missing. The sample consists of about 230,000 clones, around 83% of them appearing once. The sample taken for sequencing was peripheral blood. The receptors come from a man aged 40-55 years who had recovered from COVID-19. CDR3s include the opening cysteine and the closing phenylalanine or tryptophan. The D gene is left open where the match is weak. A row's size may be missing; if present it is once, few, many or a size class.

J gene: TRBJ2-7; V gene: TRBV7-8; clone size: NA; D gene: TRBD2; CDR3 protein: CASSLDRLTSGNYEQYF; CDR3 DNA: TGTGCCAGCAGCTTAGATCGTTTGACTAGCGGGAACTACGAGCAGTACTTC
J gene: TRBJ1-2; V gene: TRBV13; clone size: few; D gene: NA; CDR3 protein: CASSLRGSSYGYTF; CDR3 DNA: TGTGCCAGCAGCTTACGGGGGTCTTCCTATGGCTACACCTTC
J gene: TRBJ2-2; V gene: TRBV19; clone size: few; D gene: TRBD2; CDR3 protein: CASSIFEASGNTGELFF; CDR3 DNA: TGTGCCAGTAGTATCTTTGAGGCTAGCGGCAACACCGGGGAGCTGTTTTTT
J gene: TRBJ2-3; V gene: TRBV11-3; clone size: NA; D gene: TRBD1; CDR3 protein: CASSFGTGDTDTQYF; CDR3 DNA: TGTGCCAGCAGCTTCGGGACAGGGGACACAGATACGCAGTATTTT
J gene: TRBJ2-4; V gene: TRBV4-1; clone size: NA; D gene: NA; CDR3 protein: CASSQLGAAKNIQYF; CDR3 DNA: TGCGCCAGCAGCCAATTGGGAGCAGCCAAAAACATTCAGTACTTC
J gene: TRBJ1-1; V gene: TRBV3-1/TRBV3-2; clone size: NA; D gene: NA; CDR3 protein: CASSQLGHGDKAFF; CDR3 DNA: TGTGCCAGCAGCCAACTCGGCCACGGGGATAAAGCTTTCTTT
J gene: TRBJ2-3; V gene: TRBV5-4; clone size: few; D gene: TRBD1; CDR3 protein: CASSKGGRTDTQYF; CDR3 DNA: TGTGCCAGCTCCAAAGGGGGCCGCACAGATACGCAGTATTTT
J gene: TRBJ1-2; V gene: TRBV29-1; clone size: once; D gene: NA; CDR3 protein: CSVALQGVYGYTF; CDR3 DNA: TGCAGCGTTGCTTTACAGGGAGTATATGGCTACACCTTC
J gene: TRBJ1-2; V gene: TRBV27; clone size: NA; D gene: NA; CDR3 protein: CASSLSWGGVKIYGYTF; CDR3 DNA: TGTGCCAGCAGTTTATCGTGGGGGGGGGTTAAAATCTATGGCTACACCTTC
J gene: TRBJ1-5; V gene: TRBV5-3; clone size: NA; D gene: NA; CDR3 protein: CARSLDRTGPKPQHF; CDR3 DNA: TGTGCCAGAAGCTTGGACAGGACGGGTCCCAAGCCCCAGCATTTT
J gene: TRBJ1-1; V gene: TRBV4-3; clone size: NA; D gene: NA; CDR3 protein: CASSQSGETTEAFF; CDR3 DNA: TGCGCCAGCAGCCAATCGGGGGAGACCACTGAAGCTTTCTTT
J gene: TRBJ2-5; V gene: TRBV12-3/TRBV12-4; clone size: NA; D gene: NA; CDR3 protein: CASSFYRETQYF; CDR3 DNA: TGTGCCAGCAGTTTCTACAGGGAGACCCAGTACTTC
J gene: TRBJ2-7; V gene: TRBV2; clone size: NA; D gene: TRBD2; CDR3 protein: CASSVPRGGLAGVGEQYF; CDR3 DNA: TGTGCCAGCAGTGTTCCTCGAGGTGGCCTAGCGGGAGTGGGAGAGCAGTACTTC
J gene: TRBJ1-2; V gene: TRBV5-1; clone size: NA; D gene: TRBD1; CDR3 protein: CASSLAGQGATGYTF; CDR3 DNA: TGCGCCAGCAGCTTGGCTGGACAGGGGGCGACTGGCTACACCTTC
J gene: TRBJ1-4; V gene: TRBV10-3; clone size: NA; D gene: TRBD1; CDR3 protein: CAISERTGGDEKLFF; CDR3 DNA: TGTGCCATCAGTGAGCGCACAGGGGGAGATGAAAAACTGTTTTTT
J gene: TRBJ2-3; V gene: TRBV5-1; clone size: NA; D gene: TRBD2; CDR3 protein: CASRSTSGSLGHSTDTQYF; CDR3 DNA: TGCGCCAGCAGATCGACTAGCGGGAGTTTAGGGCATAGCACAGATACGCAGTATTTT
J gene: TRBJ1-1; V gene: TRBV27; clone size: NA; D gene: NA; CDR3 protein: CASRLVPDSSRWVF; CDR3 DNA: TGTGCCAGCAGACTCGTCCCGGACAGCTCGCGTTGGGTATTT
J gene: TRBJ2-3; V gene: TRBV11-3; clone size: few; D gene: TRBD2; CDR3 protein: CASSPTWSAGGLDTQYF; CDR3 DNA: TGTGCCAGCAGCCCCACGTGGTCAGCGGGGGGGTTAGATACGCAGTATTTT
J gene: TRBJ2-1; V gene: TRBV3-1/TRBV3-2; clone size: once; D gene: TRBD1; CDR3 protein: CASSPNRDRGLNEQFF; CDR3 DNA: TGTGCCAGCAGCCCTAACCGGGACAGGGGGCTGAATGAGCAGTTCTTC
J gene: TRBJ1-2; V gene: TRBV27; clone size: few; D gene: NA; CDR3 protein: CASLGRVSRANYGYTF; CDR3 DNA: TGTGCCAGCCTAGGGAGGGTTAGCCGAGCTAACTATGGCTACACCTTC
J gene: TRBJ2-7; V gene: TRBV4-3; clone size: NA; D gene: NA; CDR3 protein: CASSQGYLSYEQYF; CDR3 DNA: TGCGCCAGCAGCCAAGGTTATCTTTCCTACGAGCAGTACTTC
J gene: TRBJ2-7; V gene: TRBV5-4; clone size: NA; D gene: TRBD2; CDR3 protein: CASSSGLAGGPSSKDEQYF; CDR3 DNA: TGTGCCAGCAGCTCGGGACTAGCGGGAGGGCCGTCTAGTAAGGACGAGCAGTACTTC
J gene: TRBJ2-2; V gene: TRBV29-1; clone size: NA; D gene: TRBD2; CDR3 protein: CSGISGRANTGELFF; CDR3 DNA: TGCAGCGGGATTAGCGGGAGGGCCAACACCGGGGAGCTGTTTTTT
J gene: TRBJ2-7; V gene: TRBV4-1; clone size: NA; D gene: TRBD1; CDR3 protein: CASSPNRGSYEQYF; CDR3 DNA: TGCGCCAGCAGCCCTAACAGGGGGAGTTACGAGCAGTACTTC
J gene: TRBJ2-5; V gene: TRBV19; clone size: many; D gene: NA; CDR3 protein: CASSISLEYQETQYF; CDR3 DNA: TGTGCCAGTAGTATTTCCCTAGAGTACCAAGAGACCCAGTACTTC
J gene: TRBJ1-1; V gene: TRBV2; clone size: many; D gene: NA; CDR3 protein: CASMAGINTEAFF; CDR3 DNA: TGTGCCAGTATGGCAGGCATTAACACTGAAGCTTTCTTT